This entry describes one T cell receptor beta chain. Its antigen is undetermined. This sample is drawn from a study of synovial regulatory T cells in juvenile arthritis. Study-wide results and caveats: Largely private between patients, iaTreg TCR repertoires showed partial overlap with synovial Teff and blood CPL repertoires.

Sequenced by immunoSEQ multiplex PCR; TCRdb stores in-frame clones only, minus some. The specimen's table records more than 7,500 clones. Source material: Treg cells from blood. Indicated subset: remaining (HLA-DR-negative) circulating blood Treg cells. The clonotype originates from a donor between 2 and 35 years old with juvenile idiopathic arthritis.

CDR3 loop: CASSGGAYETQYF. The V call is TRBV7-6, the J call TRBJ2-5; the TRBD2 assignment by TCRdb is unverifiable without DNA. The CDR3 contains 13 residues. DNA was not recorded. Germline CDR1 reads SGHVS; CDR2 reads FNYEAQ.